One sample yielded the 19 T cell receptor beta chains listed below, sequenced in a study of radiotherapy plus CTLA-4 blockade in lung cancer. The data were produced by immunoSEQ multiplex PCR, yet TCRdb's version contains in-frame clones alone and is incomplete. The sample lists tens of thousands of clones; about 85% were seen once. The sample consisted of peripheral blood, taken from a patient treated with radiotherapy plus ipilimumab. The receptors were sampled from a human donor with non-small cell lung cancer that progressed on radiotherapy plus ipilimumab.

In DNA, the CDR3 is TGTGCCAGCAGTGAGGGCAGGGGGCAATACAATGAGCAGTTCTTC. It encodes CASSEGRGQYNEQFF. The chain uses TRBV6-4 and TRBJ2-1; 8 positions agree with TRBD1. Trimming took 3 bases from V and 4 from J; bases not matched to a gene: 5. CDR1 is MRHNA and CDR2 is SNTAGT in the germline V gene. The CDR3 has 15 residues.

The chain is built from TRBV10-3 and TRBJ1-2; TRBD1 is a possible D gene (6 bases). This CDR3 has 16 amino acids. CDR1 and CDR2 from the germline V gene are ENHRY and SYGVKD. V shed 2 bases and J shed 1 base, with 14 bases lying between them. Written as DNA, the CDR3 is TGTGCCATCAGTGAGCCCGGACAGATAAATAACTATGGCTACACCTTC. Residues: CAISEPGQINNYGYTF.

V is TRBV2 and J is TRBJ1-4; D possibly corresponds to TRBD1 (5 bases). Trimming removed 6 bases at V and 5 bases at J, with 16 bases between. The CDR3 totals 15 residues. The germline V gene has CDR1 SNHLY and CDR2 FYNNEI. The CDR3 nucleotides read TGTGCCAGCAGCCGGGACGGAGTCTCCAATGAAAAACTGTTTTTT. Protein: CASSRDGVSNEKLFF.

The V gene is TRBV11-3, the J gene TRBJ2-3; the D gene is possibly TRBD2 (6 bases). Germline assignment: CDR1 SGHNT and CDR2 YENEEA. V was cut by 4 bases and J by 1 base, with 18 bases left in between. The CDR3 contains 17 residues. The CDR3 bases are TGTGCCAGCAGCTCGGGAGACAGAGCCCGCGGCACAGATACGCAGTATTTT. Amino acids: CASSSGDRARGTDTQYF. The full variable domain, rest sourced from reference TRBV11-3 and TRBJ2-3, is EAGVVQSPRYKIIEKKQPVAFWCNPISGHNTLYWYLQNLGQGPELLIRYENEEAVDDSQLPKDRFSAERLKGVDSTLKIQPAELGDSAVYLCASSSGDRARGTDTQYFGPGTRLTVL.

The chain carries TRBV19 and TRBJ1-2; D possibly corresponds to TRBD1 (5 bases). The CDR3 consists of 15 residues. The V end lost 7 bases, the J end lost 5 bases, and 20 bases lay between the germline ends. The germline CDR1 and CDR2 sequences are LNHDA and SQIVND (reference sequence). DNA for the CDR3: TGTGCCAGTATGGGGCAGGGCTCTGCGGGTTATGGCTACACCTTC. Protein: CASMGQGSAGYGYTF.

This chain's CDR3 is CASRTDRSSYNEQFF. The CDR3 bases are TGTGCCAGCAGGACCGACAGGAGCTCCTACAATGAGCAGTTCTTC. The genes are TRBV6-6 and TRBJ2-1, with D perhaps matching TRBD1 (6 bases). Germline V gene lookup returns CDR1 MNHNY and CDR2 SVGAGI (reference sequence). This CDR3 is built from 15 residues. Trimming took off 6 bases at V and 0 bases at J, with 12 bases between the two ends.

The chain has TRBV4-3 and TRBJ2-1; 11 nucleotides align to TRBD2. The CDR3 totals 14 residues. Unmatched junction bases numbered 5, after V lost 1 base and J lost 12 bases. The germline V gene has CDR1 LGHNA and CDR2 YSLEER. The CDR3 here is CASSQASSGGMQFF. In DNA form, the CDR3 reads TGCGCCAGCAGCCAAGCATCTAGCGGGGGGATGCAGTTCTTC.

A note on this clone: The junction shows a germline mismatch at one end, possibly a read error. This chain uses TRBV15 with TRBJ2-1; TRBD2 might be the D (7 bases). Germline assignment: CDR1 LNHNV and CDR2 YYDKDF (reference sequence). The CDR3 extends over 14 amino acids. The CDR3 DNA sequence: TGTGCCACCAGGAGAGGGGGGGGCCTCGATGAGCAGTTCTTC. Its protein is CATRRGGGLDEQFF.

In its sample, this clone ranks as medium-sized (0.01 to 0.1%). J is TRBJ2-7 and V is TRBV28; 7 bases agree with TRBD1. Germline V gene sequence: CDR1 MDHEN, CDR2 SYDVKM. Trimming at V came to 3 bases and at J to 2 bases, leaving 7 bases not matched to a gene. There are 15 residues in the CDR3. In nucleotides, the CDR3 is TGTGCCAGCAGTTTGGTACAGGGGTTTGCCTACGAGCAGTACTTC. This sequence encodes CASSLVQGFAYEQYF. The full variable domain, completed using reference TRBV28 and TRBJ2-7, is DVKVTQSSRYLVKRTGEKVFLECVQDMDHENMFWYRQDPGLGLRLIYFSYDVKMKEKGDIPEGYSVSREKKERFSLILESASTNQTSMYLCASSLVQGFAYEQYFGPGTRLTVT.

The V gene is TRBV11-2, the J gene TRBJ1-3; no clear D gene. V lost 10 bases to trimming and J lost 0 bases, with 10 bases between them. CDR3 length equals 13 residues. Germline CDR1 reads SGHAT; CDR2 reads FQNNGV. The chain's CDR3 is CATRPHSGNTIYF. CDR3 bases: TGTGCCACCCGACCGCACTCTGGAAACACCATATATTTT.

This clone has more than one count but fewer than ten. The CDR3 DNA sequence: TGTGCCAGCAGCTTAGCGGGATACGGAAACACCATATATTTT. It translates to CASSLAGYGNTIYF. The J gene is TRBJ1-3, the V gene TRBV13; D ambiguous. This CDR3 has 14 residues. The V end was cut by 1 base, the J end by 4 bases, with 8 bases between. Germline V lookup: CDR1 PRHDT, CDR2 FYEKMQ (reference sequence).

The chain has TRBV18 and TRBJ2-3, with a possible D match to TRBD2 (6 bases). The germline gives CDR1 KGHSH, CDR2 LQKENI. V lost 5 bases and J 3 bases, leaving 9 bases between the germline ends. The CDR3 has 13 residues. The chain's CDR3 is CASSIGGTDTQYF. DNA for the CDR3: TGTGCCAGCTCAATCGGGGGTACAGATACGCAGTATTTT.

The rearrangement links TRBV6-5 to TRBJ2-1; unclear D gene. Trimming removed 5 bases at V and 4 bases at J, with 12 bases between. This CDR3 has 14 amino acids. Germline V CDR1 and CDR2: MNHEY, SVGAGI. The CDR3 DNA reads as TGTGCCAGCAGTCGTACGACTTTTTACAATGAGCAGTTCTTC. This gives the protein CASSRTTFYNEQFF.

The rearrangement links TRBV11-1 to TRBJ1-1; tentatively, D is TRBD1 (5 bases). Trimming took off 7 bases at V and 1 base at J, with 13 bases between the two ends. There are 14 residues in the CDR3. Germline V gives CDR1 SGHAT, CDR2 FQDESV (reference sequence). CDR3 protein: CASNRGRTNTEAFF. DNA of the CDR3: TGTGCCAGCAATCGGGGCCGGACGAACACTGAAGCTTTCTTT.

In DNA, the CDR3 is TGCGCCAGCAGCCGTCAGAGGGCTTCGGGTGAGACCCAGTACTTC. It translates to CASSRQRASGETQYF. This chain connects TRBV4-1 to TRBJ2-5; possible D gene TRBD2, 5 bases. CDR3 size: 15 residues. V dropped 4 bases and J dropped 5 bases, with 17 bases sitting between them. Germline CDR1 and CDR2: MGHRA and YSYEKL.

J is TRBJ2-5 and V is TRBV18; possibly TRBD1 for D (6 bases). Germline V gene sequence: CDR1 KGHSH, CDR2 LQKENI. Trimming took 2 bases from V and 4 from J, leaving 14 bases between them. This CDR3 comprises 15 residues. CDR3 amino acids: CASSPNRVAGETQYF. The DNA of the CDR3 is TGTGCCAGCTCACCAAACAGGGTCGCGGGAGAGACCCAGTACTTC.

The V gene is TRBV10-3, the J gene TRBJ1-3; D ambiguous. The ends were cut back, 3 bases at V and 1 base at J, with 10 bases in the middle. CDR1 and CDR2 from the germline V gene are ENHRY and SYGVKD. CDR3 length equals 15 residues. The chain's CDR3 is CAISDGPISGNTIYF. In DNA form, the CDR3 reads TGTGCCATCAGTGACGGCCCAATATCTGGAAACACCATATATTTT.

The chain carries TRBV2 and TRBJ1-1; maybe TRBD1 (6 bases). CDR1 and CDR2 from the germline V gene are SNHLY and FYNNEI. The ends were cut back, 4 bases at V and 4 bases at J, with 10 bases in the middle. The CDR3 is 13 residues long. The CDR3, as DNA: TGTGCCAGCAGTGTACAGGGAAGCACTGAAGCTTTCTTT. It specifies CASSVQGSTEAFF. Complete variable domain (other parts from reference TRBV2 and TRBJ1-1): EPEVTQTPSHQVTQMGQEVILRCVPISNHLYFYWYRQILGQKVEFLVSFYNNEISEKSEIFDDQFSVERPDGSNFTLKIRSTKLEDSAMYFCASSVQGSTEAFFGQGTRLTVV.

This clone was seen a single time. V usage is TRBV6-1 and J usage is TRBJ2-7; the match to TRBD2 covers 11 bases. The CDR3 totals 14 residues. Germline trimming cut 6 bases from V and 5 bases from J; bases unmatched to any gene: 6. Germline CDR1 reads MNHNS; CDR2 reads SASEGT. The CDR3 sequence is CASRGLAVRDEQYF. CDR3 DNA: TGTGCCAGCAGGGGACTAGCGGTGAGGGACGAGCAGTACTTC.